A single sample gave rise to the 10 T cell receptor beta chains below, sequenced in a study of T cell responses to AZD1222 COVID-19 vaccine. Only in-frame clones appear in the TCRdb table, and some are missing; sequencing was by immunoSEQ multiplex PCR. The data contain under 110,000 clones, roughly nine tenths of them singletons. Here the sequenced sample was peripheral blood, taken on day 0 of AZD1222 vaccination. These receptors were taken from an adult in good health.

V is TRBV4-1 and J is TRBJ1-5; tentatively, D is TRBD1 (6 bases). The V gene lost 4 bases and the J gene lost 5 bases, with 15 bases spanning the gap. Germline V gene data show CDR1 as MGHRA and CDR2 as YSYEKL. This CDR3 is 15 amino acids long. Written as DNA, the CDR3 is TGCGCCAGCAGCCTGACTGGCAGGGGTCATCAGCCCCAGCATTTT. This codes for CASSLTGRGHQPQHF.

This clone was counted a single time. This chain uses TRBV5-4 with TRBJ1-6; D is possibly TRBD1 (5 bases). V shed 0 bases and J shed 7 bases, with 11 bases lying between them. This CDR3 contains 15 residues. CDR1 and CDR2 from the germline V gene are SGHNT and YYREEE (reference sequence). The CDR3 DNA reads as TGTGCCAGCAGCTTGGGCAGGGTTGTAAATTCACCCCTCCACTTT. It yields the protein CASSLGRVVNSPLHF.

This chain connects TRBV5-1 to TRBJ2-5, with TRBD2 identical over 9 bases. The ends lost 0 bases at V and 5 bases at J; junction bases unmatched: 5. This CDR3 is 15 amino acids long. CDR1 and CDR2 from the germline V gene are SGHRS and YFSETQ. CDR3 loop: CASSLGLAGRETQYF. Here the CDR3 DNA reads TGCGCCAGCAGCTTGGGTCTAGCGGGGCGGGAGACCCAGTACTTC.

This chain links TRBV19 with TRBJ2-7, with a tentative D call TRBD1 (5 bases). Germline V gives CDR1 LNHDA, CDR2 SQIVND (reference sequence). CDR3 length: 13 amino acids. Trimming took off 3 bases at V and 5 bases at J, with 11 bases between the two ends. CDR3 loop: CASSMMGRNEQYF. In DNA form, the CDR3 reads TGTGCCAGTAGTATGATGGGGCGGAACGAGCAGTACTTC.

CDR3 DNA sequence: TGTGCCAGCAGCTTGGACAACCTCAGGGGGCCTGAGCAGTTCTTC. As protein: CASSLDNLRGPEQFF. The genes are TRBV5-6 and TRBJ2-1, with 8 bases fitting TRBD1. The V gene end was trimmed by 0 bases and the J gene end by 9 bases; junction bases not matched to a gene: 8. CDR3 length equals 15 residues. Looked up from germline, CDR1 is SGHDT and CDR2 is YYEEEE. Full variable domain (outside the CDR3, taken from reference TRBV5-6 and TRBJ2-1): DAGVTQSPTHLIKTRGQQVTLRCSPKSGHDTVSWYQQALGQGPQFIFQYYEEEERQRGNFPDRFSGHQFPNYSSELNVNALLLGDSALYLCASSLDNLRGPEQFFGPGTRLTVL.

The chain combines TRBV19 with TRBJ2-1; unclear D gene. V lost 3 bases and J 1 base, leaving 13 bases between the germline ends. Germline V gene lookup returns CDR1 LNHDA and CDR2 SQIVND (reference sequence). CDR3 length: 16 residues. CDR3: CASSIMASESYNEQFF. For the CDR3, the DNA is TGTGCCAGTAGTATCATGGCTAGTGAGTCCTACAATGAGCAGTTCTTC.

The chain combines TRBV5-6 with TRBJ2-5; 7 bases align to TRBD2. The germline CDR1 and CDR2 sequences are SGHDT and YYEEEE. The CDR3 is 16 residues long. Trimming removed 4 bases from V and 2 bases from J; junction bases left unmatched: 11. CDR3 residues: CASSGRLAQPQETQYF. CDR3 DNA sequence: TGTGCCAGCAGCGGACGACTAGCCCAGCCACAAGAGACCCAGTACTTC.

The rearrangement links TRBV19 to TRBJ1-2; 8 bases align to TRBD1. Germline V gives CDR1 LNHDA, CDR2 SQIVND (reference sequence). The CDR3 extends over 13 amino acids. The V gene end was trimmed by 7 bases and the J gene end by 6 bases; junction bases not matched to a gene: 7. Here the CDR3 reads CASTIRQGNGYTF. The CDR3 DNA is TGTGCCAGTACCATCAGACAGGGGAATGGCTACACCTTC.

This chain connects TRBV28 to TRBJ1-2, with a possible D match to TRBD1 (5 bases). There are 9 residues in the CDR3. Trimming left V 9 bases short and J 13 bases short, with 12 bases between. Germline V gives CDR1 MDHEN, CDR2 SYDVKM. The CDR3 DNA reads TGTGCCAGTGGGACCCAAGCCACCTTC. As protein: CASGTQATF.

This chain joins TRBV4-2 and TRBJ1-1; D may be TRBD1 (6 bases). The CDR3 length is 17 residues. Per the germline V gene, CDR1 is LGHNA and CDR2 is YNFKEQ. V was cut by 2 bases and J by 1 base, with 17 bases left in between. Here the CDR3 DNA reads TGTGCCAGCAGCCAACGGCAATTGGCGGGGGCGAACACTGAAGCTTTCTTT. Amino acid sequence: CASSQRQLAGANTEAFF.